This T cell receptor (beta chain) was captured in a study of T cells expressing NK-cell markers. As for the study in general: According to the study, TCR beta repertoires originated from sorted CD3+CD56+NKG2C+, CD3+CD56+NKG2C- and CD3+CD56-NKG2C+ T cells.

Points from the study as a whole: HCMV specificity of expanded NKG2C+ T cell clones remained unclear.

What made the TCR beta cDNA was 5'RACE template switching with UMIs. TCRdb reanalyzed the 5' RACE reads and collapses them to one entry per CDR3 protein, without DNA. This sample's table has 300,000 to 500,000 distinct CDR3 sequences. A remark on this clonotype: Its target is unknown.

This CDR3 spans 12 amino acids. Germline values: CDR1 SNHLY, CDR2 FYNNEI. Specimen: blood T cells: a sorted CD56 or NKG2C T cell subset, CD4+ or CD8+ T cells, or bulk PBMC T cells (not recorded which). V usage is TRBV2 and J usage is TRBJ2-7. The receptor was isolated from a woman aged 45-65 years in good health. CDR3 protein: CASSELYDEQYF.